This note documents a single T cell receptor (beta chain) sequence. As yet, its antigen is unknown. TCRdb's copy holds only in-frame clones and misses some; the assay was immunoSEQ multiplex PCR. Among 120,000 to 150,000 clones listed, 75% to 95% were seen once. The data originate from a study of T cell responses to AZD1222 COVID-19 vaccine. Study-wide results and limits: Among vaccine-associated CD4 TCRs, coverage spanned spike, with dominance at 160-218 and 743-854.

Trimming took 3 bases from V and 6 from J; bases not matched to a gene: 10. Per the germline V gene, CDR1 is SGHNT and CDR2 is YENEEA. This CDR3 is 16 amino acids long. The sequence was obtained from an adult in good health. The input for sequencing was peripheral blood, taken on day 0 of AZD1222 vaccination. V usage is TRBV11-3 and J usage is TRBJ2-2; the match to TRBD2 covers 7 bases. In DNA form, the CDR3 reads TGTGCCAGCAGCTTCGAGGTGGGAGGGCCTTCCGGGGAGCTGTTTTTT. It encodes CASSFEVGGPSGELFF.